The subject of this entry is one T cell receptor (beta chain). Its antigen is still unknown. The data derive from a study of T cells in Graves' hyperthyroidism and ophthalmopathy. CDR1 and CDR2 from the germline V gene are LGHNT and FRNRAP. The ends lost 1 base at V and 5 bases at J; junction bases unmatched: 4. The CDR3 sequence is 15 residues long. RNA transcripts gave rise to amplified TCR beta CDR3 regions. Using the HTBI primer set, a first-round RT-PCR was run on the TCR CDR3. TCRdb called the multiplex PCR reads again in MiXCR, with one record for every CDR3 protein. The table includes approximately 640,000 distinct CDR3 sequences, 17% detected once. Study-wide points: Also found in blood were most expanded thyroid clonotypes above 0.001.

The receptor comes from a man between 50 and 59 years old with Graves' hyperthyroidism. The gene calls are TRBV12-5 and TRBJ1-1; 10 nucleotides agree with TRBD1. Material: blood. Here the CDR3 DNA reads TGTGCTAGTGGTTTGGGGACAGGGGGTCGTACTGAAGCTTTCTTT. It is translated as CASGLGTGGRTEAFF. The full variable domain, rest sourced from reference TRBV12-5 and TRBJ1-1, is DARVTQTPRHKVTEMGQEVTMRCQPILGHNTVFWYRQTMMQGLELLAYFRNRAPLDDSGMPKDRFSAEMPDATLATLKIQPSEPRDSAVYFCASGLGTGGRTEAFFGQGTRLTVV.